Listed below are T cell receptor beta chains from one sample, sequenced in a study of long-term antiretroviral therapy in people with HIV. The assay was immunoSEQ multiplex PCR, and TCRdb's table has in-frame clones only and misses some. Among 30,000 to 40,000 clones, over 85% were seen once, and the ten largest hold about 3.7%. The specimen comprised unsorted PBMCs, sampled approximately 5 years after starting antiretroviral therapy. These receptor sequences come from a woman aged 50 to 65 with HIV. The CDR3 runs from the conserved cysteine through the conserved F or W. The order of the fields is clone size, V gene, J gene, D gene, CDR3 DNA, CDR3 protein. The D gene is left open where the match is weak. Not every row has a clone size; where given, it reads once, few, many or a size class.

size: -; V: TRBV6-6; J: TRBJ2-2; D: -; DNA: TGTGCCAGTCACAGGGAACCCACCGGGGAGCTGTTTTTT; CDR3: CASHREPTGELFF
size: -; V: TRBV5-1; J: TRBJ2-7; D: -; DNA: TGCGCCAGCAGCTTTGAGGGGCTGTTTTCCAGCGAGCAGTACTTC; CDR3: CASSFEGLFSSEQYF
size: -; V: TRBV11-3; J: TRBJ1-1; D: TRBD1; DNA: TGTGCCAGCAGCGGGGTCCTCCGGGACAGTTTCATGAACACTGAAGCTTTCTTT; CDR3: CASSGVLRDSFMNTEAFF
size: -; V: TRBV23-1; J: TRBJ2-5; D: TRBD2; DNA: TGCGCCAGCAGTCACGGGGGGGGGACGCGGGAGACCCAGTACTTC; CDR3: CASSHGGGTRETQYF
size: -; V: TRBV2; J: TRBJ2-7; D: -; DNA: TGTGCCAGCAGGGCAGGGGTCTACGAGCAGTACTTC; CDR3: CASRAGVYEQYF
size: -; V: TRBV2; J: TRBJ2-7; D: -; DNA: TGTGCCAGCAGTGACGGGGGGCCGACCTACGAGCAGTACTTC; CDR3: CASSDGGPTYEQYF
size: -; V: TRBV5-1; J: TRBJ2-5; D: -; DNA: TGCGCCAGCAGCTTGGTGGGTCCAGTGTACCAAGAGACCCAGTACTTC; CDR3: CASSLVGPVYQETQYF
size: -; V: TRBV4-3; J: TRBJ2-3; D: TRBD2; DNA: TGCGCCAGCAGCCCGACTAGCGGGGACACAGATACGCAGTATTTT; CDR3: CASSPTSGDTDTQYF
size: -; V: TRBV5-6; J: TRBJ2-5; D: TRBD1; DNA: TGTGCCAGCAGCCCGGACAGGGACGCGACCCAGTACTTC; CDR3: CASSPDRDATQYF
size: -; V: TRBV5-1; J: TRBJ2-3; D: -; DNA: TGCGCCAGCGCCCCCCAGGATACTAGCACAGATACGCAGTATTTT; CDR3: CASAPQDTSTDTQYF
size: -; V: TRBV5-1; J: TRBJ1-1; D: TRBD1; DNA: TGCGCCAGCAGCTTGGCGGTGGCGGACAGGGGGCGAGGAGCTTTCTTT; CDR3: CASSLAVADRGRGAFF
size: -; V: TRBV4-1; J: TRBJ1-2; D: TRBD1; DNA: TGCGCCAGCAGCCTGCGCGGACAGGCGACTAACTATGGCTACACCTTC; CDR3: CASSLRGQATNYGYTF
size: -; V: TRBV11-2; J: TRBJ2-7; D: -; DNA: TGTGCCAGCAAAAAGGGTGACGAGCAGTACTTC; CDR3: CASKKGDEQYF
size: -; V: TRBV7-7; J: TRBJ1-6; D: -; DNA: TGTGCTAGCAGCCGAATTCCAAATTCACCCCTCCACTTT; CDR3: CASSRIPNSPLHF
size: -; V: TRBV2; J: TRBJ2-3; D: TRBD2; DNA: TGTGCCTGCCAGCGGGGGGACCGCACAGATACGCAGTATTTT; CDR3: CACQRGDRTDTQYF
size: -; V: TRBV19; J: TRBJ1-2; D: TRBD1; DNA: TGTGCCAGTAGGAACCAGGGGGCGCACGGCTACACCTTC; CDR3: CASRNQGAHGYTF
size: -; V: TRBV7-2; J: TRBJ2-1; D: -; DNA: TGTGCCAGCAGCTTGGAGAGCTCCTACAATGAGCAGTTCTTC; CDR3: CASSLESSYNEQFF
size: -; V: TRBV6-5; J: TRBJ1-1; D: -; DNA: TGTGCCAGCAGTTACCGCCGTTTAAACACTGAAGCTTTCTTT; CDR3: CASSYRRLNTEAFF
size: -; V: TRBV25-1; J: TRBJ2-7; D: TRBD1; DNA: TGTGCCAGCAGTGAAAGTACAGGGGCCGAGCAGTACTTC; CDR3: CASSESTGAEQYF
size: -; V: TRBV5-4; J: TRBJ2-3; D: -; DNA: TGTGCCAGCAGTCAGATCCCCACAGATACGCAGTATTTT; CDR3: CASSQIPTDTQYF
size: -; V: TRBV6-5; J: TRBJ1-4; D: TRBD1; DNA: TGTGCCAGCAGTTATGACAGGGGAGGCGAAAAACTGTTTTTT; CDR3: CASSYDRGGEKLFF
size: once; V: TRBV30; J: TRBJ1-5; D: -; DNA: TGTGCTAGACCCATAGGCAATCAGCCCCAGCATTTT; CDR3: CARPIGNQPQHF
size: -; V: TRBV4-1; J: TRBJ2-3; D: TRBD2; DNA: TGCGCCAGCAGCCAAGAAACAGCGGGGGCCGGAGATACGCAGTATTTT; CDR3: CASSQETAGAGDTQYF
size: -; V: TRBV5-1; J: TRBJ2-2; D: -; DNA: TGCGCCAGCAGCTTGACCCTGATCGCAGTCCCGAACACCGGGGAGCTGTTTTTT; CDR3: CASSLTLIAVPNTGELFF
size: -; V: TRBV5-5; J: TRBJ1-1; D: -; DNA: TGTGCCAGCCGGGTCGGGCTGGGCACTGAAGCTTTCTTT; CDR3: CASRVGLGTEAFF
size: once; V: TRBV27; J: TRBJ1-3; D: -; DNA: TGTGCCAGCAGTTCCCTTACCTCGGACGGCTACTTAACTGGAAACACCATATATTTT; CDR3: CASSSLTSDGYLTGNTIYF
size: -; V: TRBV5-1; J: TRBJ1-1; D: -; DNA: TGCGCCAGCAGCTTGGGGGGGAACACTGAAGCTTTCTTT; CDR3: CASSLGGNTEAFF
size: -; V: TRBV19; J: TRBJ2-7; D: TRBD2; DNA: TGTGCCAGTAGAGGGACAACGACTAGCGGGGGGGCCCTCGGGGAGCAGTACTTC; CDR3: CASRGTTTSGGALGEQYF
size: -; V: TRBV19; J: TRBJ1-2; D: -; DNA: TGTGCCAGTAGTAGATGGACAGACCGATTTGGCTATGGCTACACCTTC; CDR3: CASSRWTDRFGYGYTF
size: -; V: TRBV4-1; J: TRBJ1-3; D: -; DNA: TGCGCCAGCAGCCAAGATAGTATTGGAAACACCATATATTTT; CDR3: CASSQDSIGNTIYF
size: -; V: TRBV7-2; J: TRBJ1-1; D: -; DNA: TGTGCCAGCAGCCGCGGACAAATGAACACTGAAGCTTTCTTT; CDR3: CASSRGQMNTEAFF
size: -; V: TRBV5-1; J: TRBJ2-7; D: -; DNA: TGCGCCAGCAGCTTGTCGGCAGGGGGGGCCTACGAGCAGTACTTC; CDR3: CASSLSAGGAYEQYF
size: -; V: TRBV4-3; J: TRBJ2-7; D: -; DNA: TGCGCCAGCAGCCAAGGAACAGGTCCCTACGAGCAGTACTTC; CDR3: CASSQGTGPYEQYF
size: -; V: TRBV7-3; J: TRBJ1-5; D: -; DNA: TGTGCCAGCAGCCTCTGGACAAATCAGCCCCAGCATTTT; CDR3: CASSLWTNQPQHF
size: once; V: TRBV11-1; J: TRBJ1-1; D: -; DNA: TGTGCCAGCAGTCTTCGGGACGGGCTTAAAACTTTCTTT; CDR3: CASSLRDGLKTFF
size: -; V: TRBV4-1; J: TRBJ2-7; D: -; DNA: TGCGCCAGCAGCCAAGATAGCGGCAGGGGGGGATTCTCCTACGAGCAGTACTTC; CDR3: CASSQDSGRGGFSYEQYF
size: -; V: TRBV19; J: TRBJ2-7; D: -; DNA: TGTGCCAGTAATCGGGGTCCTTCCTACGAGCAGTACTTC; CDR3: CASNRGPSYEQYF
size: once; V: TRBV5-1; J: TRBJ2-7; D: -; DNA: TGCGCCAGCAGAGACACGACAGGGAGGGGCGAGCAGTACTTC; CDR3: CASRDTTGRGEQYF
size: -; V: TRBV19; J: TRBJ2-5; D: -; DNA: TGTGCCAGTAGTATAGAAGAGACCCAGTACTTC; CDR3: CASSIEETQYF
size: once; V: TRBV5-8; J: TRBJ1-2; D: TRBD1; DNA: TGTGCCAGCAGCTTGGGGGGTCCACAGGGGCGAGTTGGTGGCTACACCTTC; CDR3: CASSLGGPQGRVGGYTF
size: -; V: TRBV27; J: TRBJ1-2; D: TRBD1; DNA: TGTGCCAGCAGGAGGACAGGGGATTTATATGGCTACACCTTC; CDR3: CASRRTGDLYGYTF
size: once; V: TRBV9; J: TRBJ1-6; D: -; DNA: TGTGCCAGCAGCGTAGCACAAGGACCGAATTCACCCCTCCACTTT; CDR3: CASSVAQGPNSPLHF
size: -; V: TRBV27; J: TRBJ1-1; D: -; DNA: TGTGCCAGCAGTTGGGGGGTGAACACTGAAGCTTTCTTT; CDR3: CASSWGVNTEAFF
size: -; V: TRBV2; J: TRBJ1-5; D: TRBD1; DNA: TGTGCCAGCAGCACGGAACAGGGGCGGCAGCCCCAGCATTTT; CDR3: CASSTEQGRQPQHF
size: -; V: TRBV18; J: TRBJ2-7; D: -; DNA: TGTGCCAGCTCCGAGACCAGGCACGAGCAGTACTTC; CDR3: CASSETRHEQYF
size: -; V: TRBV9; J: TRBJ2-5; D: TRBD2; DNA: TGTGCCAGCAGCGTCACTAGCGGGGGACTCAGCAGCGGGACCCAGTACTTC; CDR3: CASSVTSGGLSSGTQYF
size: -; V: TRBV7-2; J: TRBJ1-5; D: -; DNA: TGTGCCAGCAGCTTAAGGGGGTATAGCAATCAGCCCCAGCATTTT; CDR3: CASSLRGYSNQPQHF
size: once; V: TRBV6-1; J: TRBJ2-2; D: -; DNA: TGTGCCAGCAGTGTAAGTGCAGGGGCCACCGGGGAGCTGTTTTTT; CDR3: CASSVSAGATGELFF
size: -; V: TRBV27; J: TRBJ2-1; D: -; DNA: TGTGCCAGCAGTTTAACCCCCTTAAGGAGCTCCTACAATGAGCAGTTCTTC; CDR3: CASSLTPLRSSYNEQFF
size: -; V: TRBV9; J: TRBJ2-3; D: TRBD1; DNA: TGTGCCAGCAGCCCCCGGTACAGGGGAGATACGCAGTATTTT; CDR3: CASSPRYRGDTQYF
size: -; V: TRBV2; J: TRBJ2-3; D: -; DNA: TGTGCCAGCAGTCCCCTACTAGAAGATACGCAGTATTTT; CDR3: CASSPLLEDTQYF
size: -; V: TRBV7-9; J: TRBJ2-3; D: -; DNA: TGTGCCAGCAGCTTAAAGTTTGCGGCTTTGGGCACAGATACGCAGTATTTT; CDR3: CASSLKFAALGTDTQYF
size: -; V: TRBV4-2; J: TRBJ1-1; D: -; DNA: TGTGCCAGCAGCCCCTTGGGCAGGGACACTGAAGCTTTCTTT; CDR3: CASSPLGRDTEAFF
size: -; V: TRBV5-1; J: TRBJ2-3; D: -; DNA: TGCGCCAGCAGCGCCCGACAGGTGAACACAGATACGCAGTATTTT; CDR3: CASSARQVNTDTQYF
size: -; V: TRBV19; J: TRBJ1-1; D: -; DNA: TGTGCCACAAACCAAGGCCATGTCGCTTTCTTT; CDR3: CATNQGHVAFF
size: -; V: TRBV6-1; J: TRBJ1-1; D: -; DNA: TGTGCCAGCAGTCCGACGGACATGAACACTGAAGCTTTCTTT; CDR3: CASSPTDMNTEAFF
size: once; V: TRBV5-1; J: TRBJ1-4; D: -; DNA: TGCGCCAGCAGCTTGGGTGGACAGCAGTCTGAAAAACTGTTTTTT; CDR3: CASSLGGQQSEKLFF